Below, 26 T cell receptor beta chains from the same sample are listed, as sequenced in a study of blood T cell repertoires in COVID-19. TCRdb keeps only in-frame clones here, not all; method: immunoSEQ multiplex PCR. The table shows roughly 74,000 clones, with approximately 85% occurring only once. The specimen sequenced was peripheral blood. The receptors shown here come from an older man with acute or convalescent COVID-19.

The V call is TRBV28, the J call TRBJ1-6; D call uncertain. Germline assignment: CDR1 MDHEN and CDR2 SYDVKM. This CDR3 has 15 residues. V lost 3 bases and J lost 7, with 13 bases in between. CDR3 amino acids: CASSFLTDENSPLHF. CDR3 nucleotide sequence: TGTGCCAGCAGTTTTCTAACAGACGAGAATTCACCCCTCCACTTT.

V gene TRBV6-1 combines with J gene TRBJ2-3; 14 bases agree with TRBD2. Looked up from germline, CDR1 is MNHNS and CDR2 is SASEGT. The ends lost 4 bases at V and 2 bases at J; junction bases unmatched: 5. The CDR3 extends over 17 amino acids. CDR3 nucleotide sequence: TGTGCCAGCAGTGGCGGACTAGCGGGAGGAGACACAGATACGCAGTATTTT. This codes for CASSGGLAGGDTDTQYF.

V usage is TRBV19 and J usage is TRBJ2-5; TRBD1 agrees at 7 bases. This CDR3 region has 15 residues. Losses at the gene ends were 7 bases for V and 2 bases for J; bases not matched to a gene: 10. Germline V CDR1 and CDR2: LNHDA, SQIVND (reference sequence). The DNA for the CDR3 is TGTGCCAGTAAGGAAGGTGGGACAGCGCAAGAGACCCAGTACTTC. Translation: CASKEGGTAQETQYF.

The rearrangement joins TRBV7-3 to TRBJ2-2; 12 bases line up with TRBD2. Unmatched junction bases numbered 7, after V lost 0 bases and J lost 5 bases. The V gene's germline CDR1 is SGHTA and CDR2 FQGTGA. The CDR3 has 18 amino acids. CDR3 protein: CASSLTTSGRPETGELFF. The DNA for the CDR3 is TGTGCCAGCAGCTTAACTACTAGCGGGAGGCCCGAGACCGGGGAGCTGTTTTTT. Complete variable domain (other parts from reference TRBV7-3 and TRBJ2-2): GAGVSQTPSNKVTEKGKYVELRCDPISGHTALYWYRQSLGQGPEFLIYFQGTGAADDSGLPNDRFFAVRPEGSVSTLKIQRTERGDSAVYLCASSLTTSGRPETGELFFGEGSRLTVL.

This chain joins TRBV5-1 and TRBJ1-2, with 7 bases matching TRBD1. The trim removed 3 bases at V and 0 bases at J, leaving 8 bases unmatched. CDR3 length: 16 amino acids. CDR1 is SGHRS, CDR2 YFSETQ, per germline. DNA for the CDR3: TGCGCCAGCAGCTCCACAGGGGCGACAGCTAACTATGGCTACACCTTC. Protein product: CASSSTGATANYGYTF.

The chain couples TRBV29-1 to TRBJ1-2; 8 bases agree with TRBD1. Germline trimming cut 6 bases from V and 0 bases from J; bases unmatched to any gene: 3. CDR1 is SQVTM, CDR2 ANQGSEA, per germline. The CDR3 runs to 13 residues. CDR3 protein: CSVEQGANYGYTF. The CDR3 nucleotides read TGCAGCGTCGAACAGGGGGCTAACTATGGCTACACCTTC. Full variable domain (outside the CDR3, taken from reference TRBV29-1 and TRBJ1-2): SAVISQKPSRDICQRGTSLTIQCQVDSQVTMMFWYRQQPGQSLTLIATANQGSEATYESGFVIDKFPISRPNLTFSTLTVSNMSPEDSSIYLCSVEQGANYGYTFGSGTRLTVV.

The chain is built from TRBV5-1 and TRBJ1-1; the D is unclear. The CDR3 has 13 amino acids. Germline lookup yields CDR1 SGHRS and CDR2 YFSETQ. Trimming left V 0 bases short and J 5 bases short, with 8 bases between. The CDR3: CASSLDGFTEAFF. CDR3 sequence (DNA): TGCGCCAGCAGCTTGGACGGTTTTACTGAAGCTTTCTTT.

This CDR3 reads CASSPQPGTRFNSPLHF. CDR3 bases: TGTGCCAGCAGTCCACAACCCGGGACACGGTTTAATTCACCCCTCCACTTT. The chain uses TRBV27 and TRBJ1-6; weak D call: TRBD1 (6 bases). The CDR3 length is 17 residues. Per the germline V gene, CDR1 is MNHEY and CDR2 is SMNVEV (reference sequence). V dropped 5 bases and J dropped 6 bases, with 20 bases sitting between them.

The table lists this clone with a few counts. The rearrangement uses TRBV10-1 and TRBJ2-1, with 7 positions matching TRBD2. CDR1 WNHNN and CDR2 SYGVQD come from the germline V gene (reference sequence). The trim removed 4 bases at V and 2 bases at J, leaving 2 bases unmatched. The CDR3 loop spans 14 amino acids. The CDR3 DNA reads TGCGCCAGCAGTGGCGGGAGCCCCTACAATGAGCAGTTCTTC. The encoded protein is CASSGGSPYNEQFF.

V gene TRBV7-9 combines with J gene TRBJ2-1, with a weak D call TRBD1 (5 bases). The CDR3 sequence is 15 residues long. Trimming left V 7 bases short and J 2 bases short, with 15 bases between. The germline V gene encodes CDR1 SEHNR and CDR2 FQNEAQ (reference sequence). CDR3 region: CASIKGAPAYNEQFF. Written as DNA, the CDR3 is TGTGCCAGCATCAAAGGGGCCCCAGCCTACAATGAGCAGTTCTTC. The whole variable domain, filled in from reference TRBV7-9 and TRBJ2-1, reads DTGVSQNPRHKITKRGQNVTFRCDPISEHNRLYWYRQTLGQGPEFLTYFQNEAQLEKSRLLSDRFSAERPKGSFSTLEIQRTEQGDSAMYLCASIKGAPAYNEQFFGPGTRLTVL.

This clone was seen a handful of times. CDR3 region: CASSLIGRGPGYTF. CDR3 coding DNA: TGTGCCAGCAGCTTAATAGGCAGGGGGCCTGGCTACACCTTC. The chain is built from TRBV7-3 and TRBJ1-2; TRBD1 matches at 8 bases. Germline loops: CDR1 SGHTA, CDR2 FQGTGA. The CDR3 length is 14 residues. V lost 1 base, J lost 7 bases, and 5 bases stayed unmatched.

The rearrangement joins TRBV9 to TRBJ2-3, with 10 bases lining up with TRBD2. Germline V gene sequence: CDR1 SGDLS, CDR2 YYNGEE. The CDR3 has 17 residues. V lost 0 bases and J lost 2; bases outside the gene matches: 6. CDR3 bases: TGTGCCAGCAGCGTAGTCGCTAGCGGGGGTTACACAGATACGCAGTATTTT. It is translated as CASSVVASGGYTDTQYF.

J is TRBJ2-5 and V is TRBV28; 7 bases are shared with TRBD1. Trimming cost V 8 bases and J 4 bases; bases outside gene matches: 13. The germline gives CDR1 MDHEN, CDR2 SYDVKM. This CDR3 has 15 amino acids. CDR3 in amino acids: CASWGTGARIETQYF. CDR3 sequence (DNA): TGTGCCAGCTGGGGAACAGGGGCGCGGATAGAGACCCAGTACTTC.

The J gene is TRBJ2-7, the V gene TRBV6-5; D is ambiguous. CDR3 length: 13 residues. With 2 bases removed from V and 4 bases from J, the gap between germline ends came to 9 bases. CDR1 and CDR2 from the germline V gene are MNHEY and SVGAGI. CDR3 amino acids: CASSYDVGYEQYF. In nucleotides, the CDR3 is TGTGCCAGCAGTTACGACGTCGGGTACGAGCAGTACTTC.

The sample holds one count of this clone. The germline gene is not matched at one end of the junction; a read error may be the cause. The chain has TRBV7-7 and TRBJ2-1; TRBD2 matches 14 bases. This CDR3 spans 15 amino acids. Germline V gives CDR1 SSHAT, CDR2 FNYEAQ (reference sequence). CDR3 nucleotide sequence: TGTGCTAGCAGCCCGGGGGGGACTAGCGGGGGCGAGCAGTTCTTC. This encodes CASSPGGTSGGEQFF. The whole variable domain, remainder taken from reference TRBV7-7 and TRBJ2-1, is GAGVSQSPRYKVTKRGQDVTLRCDPISSHATLYWYQQALGQGPEFLTYFNYEAQPDKSGLPSDRFSAERPEGSISTLTIQRTEQRDSAMYRCASSPGGTSGGEQFFGPGTRLTVL.

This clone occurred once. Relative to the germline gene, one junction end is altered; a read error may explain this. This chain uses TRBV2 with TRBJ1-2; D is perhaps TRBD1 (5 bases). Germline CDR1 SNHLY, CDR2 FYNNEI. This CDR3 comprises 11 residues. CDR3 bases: TGTGCCAGCAGTACCGGCGGGACGGTGTTCTTC. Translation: CASSTGGTVFF.

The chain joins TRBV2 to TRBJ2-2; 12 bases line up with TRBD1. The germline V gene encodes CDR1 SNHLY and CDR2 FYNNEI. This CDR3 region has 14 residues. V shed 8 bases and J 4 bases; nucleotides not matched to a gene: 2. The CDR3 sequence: CASRDRGLTGELFF. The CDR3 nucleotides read TGTGCCAGCCGGGACAGGGGGCTCACCGGGGAGCTGTTTTTT.

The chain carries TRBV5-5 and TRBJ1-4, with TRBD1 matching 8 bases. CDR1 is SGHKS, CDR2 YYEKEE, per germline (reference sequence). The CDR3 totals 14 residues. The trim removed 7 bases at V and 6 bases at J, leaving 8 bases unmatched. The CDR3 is CASGGTGSHEKLFF. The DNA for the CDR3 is TGTGCCAGCGGGGGGACAGGAAGTCATGAAAAACTGTTTTTT.

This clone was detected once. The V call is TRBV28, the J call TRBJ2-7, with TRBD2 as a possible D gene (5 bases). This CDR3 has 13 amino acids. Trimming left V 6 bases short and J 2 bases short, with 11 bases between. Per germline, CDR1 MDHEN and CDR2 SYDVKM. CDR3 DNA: TGTGCCAGCAGCCGGCTAGCAGCCTACGAGCAGTACTTC. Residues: CASSRLAAYEQYF.

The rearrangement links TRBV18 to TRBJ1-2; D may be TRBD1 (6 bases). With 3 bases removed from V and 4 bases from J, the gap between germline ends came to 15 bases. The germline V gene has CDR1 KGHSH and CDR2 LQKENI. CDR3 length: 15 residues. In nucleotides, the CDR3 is TGTGCCAGCTCACCGGGACATAAAGAAGCCTATGGCTACACCTTC. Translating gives CASSPGHKEAYGYTF.

The CDR3 loop reads CASRSGELGNQPQHF. CDR3 coding DNA: TGTGCCAGTAGGTCAGGGGAGTTGGGCAATCAGCCCCAGCATTTT. This chain joins TRBV19 and TRBJ1-5; D perhaps matches TRBD1 (6 bases). V lost 6 bases to trimming and J lost 2 bases, with 14 bases between them. The CDR3 sequence is 15 residues long. Germline V gene lookup returns CDR1 LNHDA and CDR2 SQIVND (reference sequence).

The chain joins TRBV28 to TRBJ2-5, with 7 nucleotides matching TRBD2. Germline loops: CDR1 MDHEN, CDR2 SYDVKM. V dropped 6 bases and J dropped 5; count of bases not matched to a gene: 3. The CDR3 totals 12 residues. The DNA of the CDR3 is TGTGCCAGCAGGACTAGCCGGGAGACCCAGTACTTC. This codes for CASRTSRETQYF.

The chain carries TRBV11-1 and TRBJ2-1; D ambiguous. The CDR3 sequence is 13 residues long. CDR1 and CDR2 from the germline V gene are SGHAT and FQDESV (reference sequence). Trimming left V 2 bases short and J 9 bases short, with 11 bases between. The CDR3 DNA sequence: TGTGCCAGCAGCTTACCCCCCCTAGTTGAGCAGTTCTTC. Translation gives CASSLPPLVEQFF.

CDR3: CASSLARTGNYGYTF. The DNA for the CDR3 is TGTGCCAGCAGCTTAGCGAGGACAGGGAACTATGGCTACACCTTC. The genes are TRBV11-2 and TRBJ1-2; 8 nucleotides line up with TRBD1. J was trimmed by 2 bases and V by 1 base; bases with no gene match: 3. Germline V lookup: CDR1 SGHAT, CDR2 FQNNGV. This CDR3 has 15 amino acids.

The CDR3 region is CASSPPGGFEQFF. DNA for the CDR3: TGTGCCAGCAGCCCCCCGGGGGGGTTTGAGCAGTTCTTC. V and J are TRBV12-3 or TRBV12-4 and TRBJ2-1; 8 nucleotides agree with TRBD2. Trimming removed 6 bases from V and 9 bases from J; junction bases left unmatched: 7. CDR3 length: 13 amino acids.

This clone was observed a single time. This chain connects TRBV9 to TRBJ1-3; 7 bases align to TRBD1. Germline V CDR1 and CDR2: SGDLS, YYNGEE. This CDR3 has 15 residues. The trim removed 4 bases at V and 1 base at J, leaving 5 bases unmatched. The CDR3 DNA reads TGTGCCAGCAGCAAAACAGGGGAGTCTGGAAACACCATATATTTT. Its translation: CASSKTGESGNTIYF.